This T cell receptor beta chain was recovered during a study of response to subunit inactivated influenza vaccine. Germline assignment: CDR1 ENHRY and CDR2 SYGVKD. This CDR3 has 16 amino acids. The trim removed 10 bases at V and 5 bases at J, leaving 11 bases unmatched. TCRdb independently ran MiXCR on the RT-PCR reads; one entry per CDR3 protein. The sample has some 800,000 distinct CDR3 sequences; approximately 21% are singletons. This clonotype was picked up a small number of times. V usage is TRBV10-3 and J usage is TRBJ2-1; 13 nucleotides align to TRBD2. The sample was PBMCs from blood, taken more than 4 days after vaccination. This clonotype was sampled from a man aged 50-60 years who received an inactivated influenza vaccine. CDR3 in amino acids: CASRTSGSGGNNEQFF. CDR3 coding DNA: TGTGCCAGCAGGACTAGCGGGAGTGGGGGTAACAATGAGCAGTTCTTC.